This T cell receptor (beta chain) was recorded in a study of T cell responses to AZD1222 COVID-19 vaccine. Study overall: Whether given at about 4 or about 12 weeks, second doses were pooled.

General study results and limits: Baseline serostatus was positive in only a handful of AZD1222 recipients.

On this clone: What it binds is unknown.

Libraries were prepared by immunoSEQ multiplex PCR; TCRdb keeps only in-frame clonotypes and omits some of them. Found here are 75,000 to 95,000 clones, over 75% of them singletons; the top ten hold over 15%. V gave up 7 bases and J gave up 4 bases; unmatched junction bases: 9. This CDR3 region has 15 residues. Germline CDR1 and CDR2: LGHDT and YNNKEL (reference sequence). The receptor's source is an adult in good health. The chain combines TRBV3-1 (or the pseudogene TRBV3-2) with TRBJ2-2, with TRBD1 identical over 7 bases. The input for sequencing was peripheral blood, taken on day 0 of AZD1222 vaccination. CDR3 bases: TGTGCCAGCACTAAGAAGGGGGCGGGCACCGGGGAGCTGTTTTTT. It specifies CASTKKGAGTGELFF.